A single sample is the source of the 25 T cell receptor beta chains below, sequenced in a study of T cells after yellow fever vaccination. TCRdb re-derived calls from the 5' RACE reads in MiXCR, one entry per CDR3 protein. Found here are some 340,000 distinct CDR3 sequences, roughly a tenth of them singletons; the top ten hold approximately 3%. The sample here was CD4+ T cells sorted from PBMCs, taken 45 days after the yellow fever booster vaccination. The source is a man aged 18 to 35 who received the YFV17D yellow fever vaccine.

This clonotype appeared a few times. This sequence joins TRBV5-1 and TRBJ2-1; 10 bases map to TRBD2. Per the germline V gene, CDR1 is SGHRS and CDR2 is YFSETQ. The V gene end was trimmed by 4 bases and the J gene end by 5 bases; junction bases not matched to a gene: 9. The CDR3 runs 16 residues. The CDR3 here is CASSVWASGGHNEQFF. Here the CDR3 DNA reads TGCGCCAGCAGCGTCTGGGCTAGCGGGGGCCACAATGAGCAGTTCTTC.

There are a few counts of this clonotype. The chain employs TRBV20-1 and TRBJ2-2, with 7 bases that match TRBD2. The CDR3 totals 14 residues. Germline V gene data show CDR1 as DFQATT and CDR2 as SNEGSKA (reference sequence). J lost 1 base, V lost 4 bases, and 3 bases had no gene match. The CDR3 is CSATIAGNTGELFF. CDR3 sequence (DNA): TGCAGTGCTACTATAGCGGGGAACACCGGGGAGCTGTTTTTT.

CDR3 in DNA: TGTGCCAGCAGCCACGGACGGGGCGCTCAGGGGGCGAGTGGCTACACCTTC. Its translation is CASSHGRGAQGASGYTF. This chain uses TRBV3-1 with TRBJ1-2, with 8 bases identical to TRBD1. V was clipped by 3 bases and J by 7 bases; unmatched bases: 16. CDR1 is LGHDT, CDR2 YNNKEL, per germline (reference sequence). The CDR3 length is 17 residues.

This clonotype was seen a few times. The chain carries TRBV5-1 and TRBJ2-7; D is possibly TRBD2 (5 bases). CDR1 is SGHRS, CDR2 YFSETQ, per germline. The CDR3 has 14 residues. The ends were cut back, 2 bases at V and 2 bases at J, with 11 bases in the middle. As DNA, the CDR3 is TGCGCCAGCAGCTTCGACGGGGATGCCTACGAGCAGTACGTC. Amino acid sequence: CASSFDGDAYEQYV.

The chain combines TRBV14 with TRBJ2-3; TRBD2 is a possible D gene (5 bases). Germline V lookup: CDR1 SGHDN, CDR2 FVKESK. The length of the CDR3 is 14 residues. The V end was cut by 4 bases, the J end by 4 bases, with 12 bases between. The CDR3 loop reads CASSLKEVADTQYF. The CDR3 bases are TGTGCCAGCAGCCTTAAGGAGGTCGCAGATACGCAGTATTTT. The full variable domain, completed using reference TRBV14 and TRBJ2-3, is EAGVTQFPSHSVIEKGQTVTLRCDPISGHDNLYWYRRVMGKEIKFLLHFVKESKQDESGMPNNRFLAERTGGTYSTLKVQPAELEDSGVYFCASSLKEVADTQYFGPGTRLTVL.

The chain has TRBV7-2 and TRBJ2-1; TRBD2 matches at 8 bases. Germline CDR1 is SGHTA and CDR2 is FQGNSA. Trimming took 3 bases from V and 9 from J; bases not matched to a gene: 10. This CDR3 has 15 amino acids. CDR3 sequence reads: CASSFARGGRIEQFF. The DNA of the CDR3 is TGTGCCAGCAGCTTCGCCCGGGGGGGACGAATTGAGCAGTTCTTC.

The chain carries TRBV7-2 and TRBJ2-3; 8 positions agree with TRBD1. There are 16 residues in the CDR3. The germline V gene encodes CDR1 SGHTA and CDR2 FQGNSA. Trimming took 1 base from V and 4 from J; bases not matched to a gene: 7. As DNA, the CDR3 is TGTGCCAGCAGCTTAGGCCCGGACAGGGAGGCAGATACGCAGTATTTT. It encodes CASSLGPDREADTQYF.

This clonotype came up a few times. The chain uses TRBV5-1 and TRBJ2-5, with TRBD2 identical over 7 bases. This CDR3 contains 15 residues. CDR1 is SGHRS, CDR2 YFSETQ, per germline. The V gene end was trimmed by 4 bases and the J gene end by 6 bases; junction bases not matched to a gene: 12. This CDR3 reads CASSLRLGGTKTQYF. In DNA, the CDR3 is TGCGCCAGCAGCCTCAGACTGGGAGGGACCAAGACCCAGTACTTC.

The CDR3 sequence is CASSPGTGARPPQHF. DNA of the CDR3: TGTGCCAGCAGCCCCGGGACAGGGGCACGACCGCCCCAGCATTTT. The rearrangement links TRBV9 to TRBJ1-5, with 10 bases lining up with TRBD1. Looked up from germline, CDR1 is SGDLS and CDR2 is YYNGEE. This CDR3 has 15 residues. Trimming at V came to 4 bases and at J to 9 bases, leaving 10 bases not matched to a gene.

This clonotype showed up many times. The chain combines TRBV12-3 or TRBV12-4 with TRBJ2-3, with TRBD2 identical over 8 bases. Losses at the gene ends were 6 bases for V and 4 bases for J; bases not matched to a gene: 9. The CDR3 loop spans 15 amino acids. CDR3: CASSLTGGPSDTQYF. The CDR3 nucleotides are TGTGCCAGCAGCCTCACGGGGGGGCCCTCAGATACGCAGTATTTT.

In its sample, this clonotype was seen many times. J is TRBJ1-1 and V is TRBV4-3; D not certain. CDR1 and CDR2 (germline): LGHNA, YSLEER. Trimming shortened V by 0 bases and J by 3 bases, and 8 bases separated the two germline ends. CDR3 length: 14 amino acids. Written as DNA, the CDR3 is TGCGCCAGCAGCCAAGATCCGGGAGACACTGAAGCTTTCTTT. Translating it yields CASSQDPGDTEAFF.

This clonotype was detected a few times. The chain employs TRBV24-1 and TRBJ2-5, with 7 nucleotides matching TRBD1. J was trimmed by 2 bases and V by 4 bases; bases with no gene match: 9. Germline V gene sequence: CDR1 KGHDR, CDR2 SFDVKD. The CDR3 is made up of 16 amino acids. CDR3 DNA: TGTGCCACCAGTGAGGGAGCGACAGGGTCACAAGAGACCCAGTACTTC. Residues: CATSEGATGSQETQYF.

The DNA for the CDR3 is TGTGCCAGTAGCTCCCAAAGGGATGAAAAACTGTTTTTT. Translation gives CASSSQRDEKLFF. V is TRBV19 and J is TRBJ1-4; D call uncertain. This CDR3 spans 13 amino acids. Germline CDR1 is LNHDA and CDR2 is SQIVND (reference sequence). V was trimmed by 6 bases and J by 6 bases, leaving 11 bases between them.

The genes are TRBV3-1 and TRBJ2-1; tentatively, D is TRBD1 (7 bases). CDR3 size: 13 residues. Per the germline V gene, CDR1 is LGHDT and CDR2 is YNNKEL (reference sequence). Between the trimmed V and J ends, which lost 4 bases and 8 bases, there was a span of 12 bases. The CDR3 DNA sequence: TGTGCCAGCAGCCCTACAGGGGAGGATGAGCAGTTCTTC. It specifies CASSPTGEDEQFF.

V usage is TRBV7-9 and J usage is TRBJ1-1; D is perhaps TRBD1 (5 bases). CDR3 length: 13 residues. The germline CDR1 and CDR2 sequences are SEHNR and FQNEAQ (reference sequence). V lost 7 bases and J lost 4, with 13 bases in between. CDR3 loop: CASTPGGVTEAFF. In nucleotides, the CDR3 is TGTGCCAGCACCCCGGGGGGGGTCACTGAAGCTTTCTTT.

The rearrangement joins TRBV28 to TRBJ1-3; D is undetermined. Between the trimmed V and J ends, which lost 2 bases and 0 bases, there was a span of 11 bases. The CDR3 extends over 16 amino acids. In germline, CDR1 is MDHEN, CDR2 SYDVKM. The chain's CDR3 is CASSLSPQASGNTIYF. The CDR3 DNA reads TGTGCCAGCAGTTTAAGCCCGCAGGCCTCTGGAAACACCATATATTTT. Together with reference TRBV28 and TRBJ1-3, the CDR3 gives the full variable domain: DVKVTQSSRYLVKRTGEKVFLECVQDMDHENMFWYRQDPGLGLRLIYFSYDVKMKEKGDIPEGYSVSREKKERFSLILESASTNQTSMYLCASSLSPQASGNTIYFGEGSWLTVV.

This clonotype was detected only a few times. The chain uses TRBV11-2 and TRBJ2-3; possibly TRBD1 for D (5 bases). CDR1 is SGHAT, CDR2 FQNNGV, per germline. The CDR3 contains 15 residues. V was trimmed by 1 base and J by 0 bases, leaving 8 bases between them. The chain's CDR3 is CASSLGGRSTDTQYF. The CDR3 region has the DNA TGTGCCAGCAGCTTAGGGGGCCGGAGCACAGATACGCAGTATTTT.

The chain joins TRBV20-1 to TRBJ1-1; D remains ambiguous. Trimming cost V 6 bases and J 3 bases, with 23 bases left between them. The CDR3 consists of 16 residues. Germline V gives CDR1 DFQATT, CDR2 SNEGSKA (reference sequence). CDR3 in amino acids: CSAQRMGTGDYTEAFF. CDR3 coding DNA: TGCAGTGCCCAGCGGATGGGCACCGGGGATTACACTGAAGCTTTCTTT.

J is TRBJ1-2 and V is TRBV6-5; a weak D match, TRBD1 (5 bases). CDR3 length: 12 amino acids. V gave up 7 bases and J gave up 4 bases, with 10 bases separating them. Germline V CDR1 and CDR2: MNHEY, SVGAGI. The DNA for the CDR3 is TGTGCCAGCACGGGGGTGGGCTATGGCTACACCTTC. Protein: CASTGVGYGYTF.

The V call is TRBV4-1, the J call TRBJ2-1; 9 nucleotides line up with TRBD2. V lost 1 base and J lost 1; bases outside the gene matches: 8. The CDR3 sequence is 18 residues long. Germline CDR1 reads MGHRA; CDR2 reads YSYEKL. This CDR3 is CASSQGLRGGSSYNEQFF. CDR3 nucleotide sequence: TGCGCCAGCAGCCAAGGTCTGCGGGGGGGTAGTTCCTACAATGAGCAGTTCTTC.

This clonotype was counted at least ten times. CDR3 loop: CASSQEERDGTQYF. In DNA, the CDR3 is TGCGCCAGCAGCCAAGAAGAAAGGGACGGTACGCAGTATTTT. The chain is built from TRBV4-1 and TRBJ2-3; D possibly matches TRBD1 or TRBD2 (5 bases each). Germline assignment: CDR1 MGHRA and CDR2 YSYEKL. The length of the CDR3 is 14 residues. Trimming cost V 0 bases and J 8 bases, with 12 bases left between them.

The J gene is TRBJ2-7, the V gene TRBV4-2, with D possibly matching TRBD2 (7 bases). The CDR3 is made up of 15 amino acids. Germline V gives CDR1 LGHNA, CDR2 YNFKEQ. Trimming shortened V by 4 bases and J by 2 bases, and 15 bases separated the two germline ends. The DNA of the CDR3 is TGTGCCAGCAGCCTGGGACGGGGGGCCGCCTACGAGCAGTACTTC. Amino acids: CASSLGRGAAYEQYF.

CDR3: CASSYGRDRANTEAFF. The CDR3 DNA reads as TGTGCCAGCAGTTACGGTCGGGACAGGGCCAACACTGAAGCTTTCTTT. The V gene is TRBV27, the J gene TRBJ1-1, with TRBD1 identical over 9 bases. V was clipped by 4 bases and J by 2 bases; unmatched bases: 8. The germline V gene has CDR1 MNHEY and CDR2 SMNVEV (reference sequence). The CDR3 consists of 16 residues.

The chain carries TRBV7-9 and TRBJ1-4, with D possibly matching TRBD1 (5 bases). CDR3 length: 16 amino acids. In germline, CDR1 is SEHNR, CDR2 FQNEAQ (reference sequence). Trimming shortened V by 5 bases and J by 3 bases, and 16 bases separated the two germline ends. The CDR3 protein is CASSPTRVSANEKLFF. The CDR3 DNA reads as TGTGCCAGCAGCCCAACCAGGGTATCGGCTAATGAAAAACTGTTTTTT. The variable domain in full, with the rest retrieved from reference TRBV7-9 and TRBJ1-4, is DTGVSQNPRHKITKRGQNVTFRCDPISEHNRLYWYRQTLGQGPEFLTYFQNEAQLEKSRLLSDRFSAERPKGSFSTLEIQRTEQGDSAMYLCASSPTRVSANEKLFFGSGTQLSVL.

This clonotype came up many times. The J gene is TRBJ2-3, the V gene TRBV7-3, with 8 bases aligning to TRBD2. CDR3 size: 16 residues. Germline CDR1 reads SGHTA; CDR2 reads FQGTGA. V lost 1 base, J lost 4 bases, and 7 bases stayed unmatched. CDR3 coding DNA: TGTGCCAGCAGCTTAATTGGCGGGGGGACCCCAGATACGCAGTATTTT. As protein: CASSLIGGGTPDTQYF.